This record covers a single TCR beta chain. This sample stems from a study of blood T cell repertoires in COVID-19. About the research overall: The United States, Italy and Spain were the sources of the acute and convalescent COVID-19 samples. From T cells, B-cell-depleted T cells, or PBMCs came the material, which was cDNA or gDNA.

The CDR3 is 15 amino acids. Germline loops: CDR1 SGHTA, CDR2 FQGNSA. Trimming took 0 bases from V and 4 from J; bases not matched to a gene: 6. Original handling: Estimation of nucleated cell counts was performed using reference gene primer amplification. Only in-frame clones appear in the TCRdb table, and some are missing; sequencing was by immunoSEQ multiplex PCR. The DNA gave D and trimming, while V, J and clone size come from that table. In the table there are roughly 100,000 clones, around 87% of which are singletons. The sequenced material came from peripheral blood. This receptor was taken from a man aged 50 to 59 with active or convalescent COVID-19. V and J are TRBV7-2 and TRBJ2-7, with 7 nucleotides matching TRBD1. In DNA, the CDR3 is TGTGCCAGCAGCTTAGCCGGGACAGTCTATTACGAGCAGTACTTC. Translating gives CASSLAGTVYYEQYF.